This T cell receptor (beta chain) was documented in a study of blood T cells in healthy people across ages. The CDR3 extends over 16 amino acids. Germline CDR1 is MNHNS and CDR2 is SASEGT. A remark on this clonotype: Its specificity is not known.

Then a second PCR, running roughly 7 to 11 cycles, was carried out with a sample-barcoded 5' primer and a J-beta primer mix. MiXCR, run by TCRdb on the 5' RACE reads, gives a single entry per CDR3 protein. This table has some 920,000 distinct CDR3 sequences, just over 50% appearing once. Extraction yielded at least 6 micrograms of total RNA per sample. General study points: Older individuals had lower TCR beta diversity per million T cells (the decline was roughly linear). The study found more naive CD4+ cells and higher diversity in long-lived than aged donors. A conclusive naive versus antigen-experienced comparison was prevented by the unsorted PBMCs.

This sequence was found in an older woman in good health. This chain uses TRBV6-1 with TRBJ2-4; TRBD1 or TRBD2 may be the D gene (6 bases each). The DNA end is a closer match to TRBJ2-7, so the J assignment may be wrong. What was sequenced was blood. In nucleotides, the CDR3 is TGTGCCAGCAGTCCACAACCCTATGGGGGGCTTAACGAGCAGTACTTC. Its translation is CASSPQPYGGLNEQYF.